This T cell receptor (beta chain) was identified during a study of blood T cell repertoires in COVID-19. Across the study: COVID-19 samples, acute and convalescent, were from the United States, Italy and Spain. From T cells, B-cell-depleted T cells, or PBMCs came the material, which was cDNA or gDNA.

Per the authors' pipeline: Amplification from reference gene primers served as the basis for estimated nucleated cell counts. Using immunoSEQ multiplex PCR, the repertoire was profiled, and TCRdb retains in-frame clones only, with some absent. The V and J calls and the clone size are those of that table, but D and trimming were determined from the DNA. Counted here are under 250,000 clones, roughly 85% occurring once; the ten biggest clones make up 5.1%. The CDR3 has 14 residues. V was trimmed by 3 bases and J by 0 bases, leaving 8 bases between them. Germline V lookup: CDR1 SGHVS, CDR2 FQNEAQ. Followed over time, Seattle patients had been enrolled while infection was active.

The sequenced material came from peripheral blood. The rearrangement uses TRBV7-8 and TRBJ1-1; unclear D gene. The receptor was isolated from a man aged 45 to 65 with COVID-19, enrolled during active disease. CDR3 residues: CASSLREMNTEAFF. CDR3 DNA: TGTGCCAGCAGCTTGAGGGAAATGAACACTGAAGCTTTCTTT.